The 28 T cell receptor beta chains in this list originate from one sample, sequenced in a study of T cell responses to AZD1222 COVID-19 vaccine. Only in-frame clones appear in the TCRdb table, and some are missing; sequencing was by immunoSEQ multiplex PCR. The sample has more than 150,000 clones, around 90% seen once. Sequences were derived from peripheral blood, sampled on day 0 of AZD1222 vaccination. The receptors come from an adult in good health.

This clone was found a few times. V gene TRBV11-1 combines with J gene TRBJ2-1, with 12 bases identical to TRBD2. Germline V CDR1 and CDR2: SGHAT, FQDESV (reference sequence). J was trimmed by 9 bases and V by 8 bases; bases with no gene match: 8. There are 14 residues in the CDR3. The CDR3 coding sequence is TGTGCCAGCCGTCTGGGACTAGCGGGCAGTGAGCAGTTCTTC. This encodes CASRLGLAGSEQFF.

The CDR3 DNA follows: TGTGCCAGCAGCCGCCCTAACACCGGGGAGCTGTTTTTT. Residues: CASSRPNTGELFF. The chain recombines TRBV12-3 or TRBV12-4 with TRBJ2-2; D unclear. V gave up 6 bases and J gave up 2 bases, with 7 bases separating them. The CDR3 is 13 amino acids.

The V gene is TRBV7-9, the J gene TRBJ2-7, with D unresolved. In germline, CDR1 is SEHNR, CDR2 FQNEAQ (reference sequence). V was shortened by 8 bases and J by 6 bases, with 20 bases between the two germline ends. The CDR3 loop spans 14 amino acids. The CDR3 region is CASFIDSSLGEQYF. As DNA, the CDR3 is TGTGCCAGCTTCATTGACTCGTCCCTTGGCGAGCAGTACTTC.

V gene TRBV6-5 combines with J gene TRBJ1-5, with 10 nucleotides matching TRBD1. This CDR3 contains 15 residues. V lost 6 bases to trimming and J lost 5 bases; unmatched junction nucleotides: 7. Germline V lookup: CDR1 MNHEY, CDR2 SVGAGI. Here the CDR3 DNA reads TGTGCCAGCAGATCGACAGGGGGCGGCCATCAGCCCCAGCATTTT. Its translation is CASRSTGGGHQPQHF.

J is TRBJ1-6 and V is TRBV18; tentative D call: TRBD1 (5 bases). The germline gives CDR1 KGHSH, CDR2 LQKENI. With 4 bases removed from V and 10 bases from J, the gap between germline ends came to 17 bases. CDR3 length equals 15 residues. For the CDR3, the DNA is TGTGCCAGCTCACTCGAGGAGGTGAGGGGATCACCCCTCCACTTT. Amino acid sequence: CASSLEEVRGSPLHF.

This chain connects TRBV28 to TRBJ2-2; a possible D gene is TRBD2 (7 bases). The CDR3 loop spans 18 amino acids. Germline assignment: CDR1 MDHEN and CDR2 SYDVKM. The germline V and J ends were trimmed by 5 bases and 6 bases, with 25 bases remaining between them. The CDR3 coding sequence is TGTGCCAGCAGTGGCGGACTCTCGGGGGGCCGGATCGCCGGGGAGCTGTTTTTT. Translated: CASSGGLSGGRIAGELFF. The entire variable domain, with the rest obtained from reference TRBV28 and TRBJ2-2, is as follows: DVKVTQSSRYLVKRTGEKVFLECVQDMDHENMFWYRQDPGLGLRLIYFSYDVKMKEKGDIPEGYSVSREKKERFSLILESASTNQTSMYLCASSGGLSGGRIAGELFFGEGSRLTVL.

This chain joins TRBV29-1 and TRBJ1-2; D gene unclear. Germline loops: CDR1 SQVTM, CDR2 ANQGSEA. V lost 4 bases and J 5 bases, leaving 8 bases between the germline ends. The CDR3 extends over 11 amino acids. This CDR3 reads CSVVITYGYTF. The DNA of the CDR3 is TGCAGCGTTGTGATTACTTATGGCTACACCTTC.

V and J are TRBV24-1 and TRBJ1-5; TRBD1 matches 9 bases. CDR1 is KGHDR, CDR2 SFDVKD, per germline. The ends lost 2 bases at V and 6 bases at J; junction bases unmatched: 10. This CDR3 has 17 amino acids. The DNA of the CDR3 is TGTGCCACCAGTGATTCCTTAACAGGGGGCTGGAGTCAGCCCCAGCATTTT. This gives the protein CATSDSLTGGWSQPQHF.

This clone was seen just once. This chain connects TRBV24-1 to TRBJ2-2, with unresolved D. Between the trimmed V and J ends, which lost 3 bases and 1 base, there was a span of 2 bases. Germline lookup yields CDR1 KGHDR and CDR2 SFDVKD. The CDR3 length is 13 residues. The CDR3 coding sequence is TGTGCCACCAGTGATATGAACACCGGGGAGCTGTTTTTT. This sequence encodes CATSDMNTGELFF.

The chain couples TRBV5-6 to TRBJ1-2; 7 nucleotides agree with TRBD1. The CDR3 has 13 amino acids. The V gene end was trimmed by 6 bases and the J gene end by 10 bases; junction bases not matched to a gene: 12. The germline V gene encodes CDR1 SGHDT and CDR2 YYEEEE. The CDR3, as DNA: TGTGCCAGCACCCTTGTACAGGGGACCGCCTACACCTTC. It codes for CASTLVQGTAYTF.

The gene calls are TRBV5-6 and TRBJ2-1, with 8 bases aligning to TRBD1. The junction had 7 bases not matched to a gene; V was cut back by 2 bases and J by 6 bases. The CDR3 length is 15 residues. Germline V gene sequence: CDR1 SGHDT, CDR2 YYEEEE. For the CDR3, the DNA is TGTGCCAGCAGCTTAGGGACAGGCTACGGCAATGAGCAGTTCTTC. Encoded protein: CASSLGTGYGNEQFF. The variable domain in full, with the rest retrieved from reference TRBV5-6 and TRBJ2-1, is DAGVTQSPTHLIKTRGQQVTLRCSPKSGHDTVSWYQQALGQGPQFIFQYYEEEERQRGNFPDRFSGHQFPNYSSELNVNALLLGDSALYLCASSLGTGYGNEQFFGPGTRLTVL.

The chain joins TRBV28 to TRBJ2-3, with no clear D. The V and J ends lost 2 bases and 0 bases respectively, with 12 bases between them. Germline V gene sequence: CDR1 MDHEN, CDR2 SYDVKM. The CDR3 runs 16 residues. CDR3 sequence: CASSLVGGFSTDTQYF. The DNA for the CDR3 is TGTGCCAGCAGTTTAGTGGGCGGATTTAGCACAGATACGCAGTATTTT. Full variable domain (outside the CDR3, taken from reference TRBV28 and TRBJ2-3): DVKVTQSSRYLVKRTGEKVFLECVQDMDHENMFWYRQDPGLGLRLIYFSYDVKMKEKGDIPEGYSVSREKKERFSLILESASTNQTSMYLCASSLVGGFSTDTQYFGPGTRLTVL.

The J gene is TRBJ1-2, the V gene TRBV30, with D perhaps matching TRBD1 (5 bases). CDR3 length: 12 residues. The V gene's germline CDR1 is GTSNPN and CDR2 SVGIG (reference sequence). V was shortened by 8 bases and J by 8 bases, with 18 bases between the two germline ends. CDR3 protein: CASTGTPEGYTF. DNA of the CDR3: TGTGCCAGCACCGGGACGCCGGAGGGCTACACCTTC.

The chain carries TRBV6-5 and TRBJ1-4; D perhaps matches TRBD1 (5 bases). Germline loops: CDR1 MNHEY, CDR2 SVGAGI. The length of the CDR3 is 16 residues. Trimming took off 0 bases at V and 7 bases at J, with 15 bases between the two ends. The CDR3 sequence: CASSYSDGRQGEKLFF. CDR3 nucleotides: TGTGCCAGCAGTTACTCGGACGGCCGTCAGGGTGAAAAACTGTTTTTT.

The V gene is TRBV5-1, the J gene TRBJ2-3; D may be TRBD1 or TRBD2 (6 bases each). The V gene's germline CDR1 is SGHRS and CDR2 YFSETQ. Between the trimmed V and J ends, which lost 4 bases and 4 bases, there was a span of 13 bases. The CDR3 spans 14 residues. The CDR3 region is CASSPARGADTQYF. CDR3 sequence (DNA): TGCGCCAGCAGCCCGGCGAGGGGGGCAGATACGCAGTATTTT.

CDR3 nucleotides: TGTGCCAGCGGACTCCGAGCCAACTACGAGCAGTACTTC. This encodes CASGLRANYEQYF. The chain links TRBV2 to TRBJ2-7, with D tentatively TRBD2 (5 bases). The CDR3 has 13 residues. Germline CDR1 reads SNHLY; CDR2 reads FYNNEI. The V end lost 8 bases, the J end lost 3 bases, and 14 bases lay between the germline ends.

The rearrangement links TRBV27 to TRBJ2-1; either TRBD1 or TRBD2 may fit D (5 bases each). The germline CDR1 and CDR2 sequences are MNHEY and SMNVEV (reference sequence). V was trimmed by 4 bases and J by 7 bases, leaving 20 bases between them. The CDR3 covers 16 residues. CDR3 region: CASSSMGEGMGNEQFF. CDR3 DNA: TGTGCCAGCAGTTCCATGGGAGAGGGGATGGGTAATGAGCAGTTCTTC.

This sequence joins TRBV5-6 and TRBJ1-6, with D possibly matching TRBD1 (6 bases). The CDR3 totals 12 residues. V lost 2 bases and J lost 10, with 7 bases in between. Germline CDR1 and CDR2: SGHDT and YYEEEE. As DNA, the CDR3 is TGTGCCAGCAGCTTAGGGGGATCACCCCTCCACTTT. Amino acids: CASSLGGSPLHF.

The chain uses TRBV6-5 and TRBJ1-5; D not certain. The CDR3 is 12 amino acids. With 6 bases removed from V and 4 bases from J, the gap between germline ends came to 7 bases. Looked up from germline, CDR1 is MNHEY and CDR2 is SVGAGI. CDR3: CASRPSNQPQHF. The CDR3 DNA is TGTGCCAGCAGACCCTCTAATCAGCCCCAGCATTTT.

The V gene is TRBV11-2, the J gene TRBJ2-1; unclear D gene. Per germline, CDR1 SGHAT and CDR2 FQNNGV. This CDR3 is built from 15 residues. Trimming left V 5 bases short and J 1 base short, with 12 bases between. The CDR3 coding sequence is TGTGCCAGCAGCCTGTGGACGGGTTCCTACAATGAGCAGTTCTTC. Translation: CASSLWTGSYNEQFF.

The chain links TRBV6-2 or TRBV6-3 to TRBJ2-5; possibly TRBD2 for D (6 bases). Germline V gene sequence: CDR1 MNHEY, CDR2 SVGEGT. V was trimmed by 2 bases and J by 5 bases, leaving 18 bases between them. The CDR3 runs 16 residues. CDR3 region: CASSYNREQGKETQYF. The CDR3 bases are TGTGCCAGCAGTTACAACCGGGAGCAAGGAAAGGAGACCCAGTACTTC.

The chain combines TRBV19 with TRBJ2-2; unclear D gene. The CDR3 totals 15 residues. Trimming removed 2 bases at V and 3 bases at J, with 10 bases between. Germline V gene lookup returns CDR1 LNHDA and CDR2 SQIVND (reference sequence). The CDR3 here is CASSIIATDTGELFF. The CDR3 coding sequence is TGTGCCAGTAGTATAATTGCGACCGACACCGGGGAGCTGTTTTTT.

The chain is built from TRBV18 and TRBJ2-1; D is ambiguous. The germline CDR1 and CDR2 sequences are KGHSH and LQKENI. The CDR3 is made up of 15 amino acids. V lost 0 bases and J 3 bases, leaving 9 bases between the germline ends. The CDR3 sequence is CASSPPERSYNEQFF. The DNA of the CDR3 is TGTGCCAGCTCACCACCGGAGCGCAGCTACAATGAGCAGTTCTTC.

The chain joins TRBV5-6 to TRBJ2-2; 9 nucleotides match TRBD2. The ends lost 7 bases at V and 4 bases at J; junction bases unmatched: 11. The CDR3 length is 16 residues. Per the germline V gene, CDR1 is SGHDT and CDR2 is YYEEEE. CDR3 amino acids: CASSVQAGGITGELFF. CDR3 DNA sequence: TGTGCCAGCTCCGTTCAAGCGGGGGGTATCACCGGGGAGCTGTTTTTT. Using reference TRBV5-6 and TRBJ2-2 for the parts outside the CDR3, the full variable domain is DAGVTQSPTHLIKTRGQQVTLRCSPKSGHDTVSWYQQALGQGPQFIFQYYEEEERQRGNFPDRFSGHQFPNYSSELNVNALLLGDSALYLCASSVQAGGITGELFFGEGSRLTVL.

V gene TRBV28 combines with J gene TRBJ1-2; no reliable D call. Germline V gene data show CDR1 as MDHEN and CDR2 as SYDVKM. Trimming cost V 3 bases and J 8 bases, with 10 bases left between them. The CDR3 totals 12 residues. The CDR3 loop reads CASSFSLGGYTF. CDR3 coding DNA: TGTGCCAGCAGTTTCAGTCTGGGGGGCTACACCTTC.

The chain couples TRBV5-1 to TRBJ2-2, with 11 positions matching TRBD2. Germline CDR1 SGHRS, CDR2 YFSETQ. The junction had 7 bases not matched to a gene; V was cut back by 4 bases and J by 5 bases. This CDR3 has 16 amino acids. The CDR3 protein is CASSLTSGALTGELFF. The CDR3, as DNA: TGCGCCAGCAGCCTGACTAGCGGGGCTCTTACCGGGGAGCTGTTTTTT.

This clone was observed a single time. The V and J genes are TRBV6-6 and TRBJ2-1, with 7 bases that match TRBD2. The junction had 10 bases not matched to a gene; V was cut back by 7 bases and J by 7 bases. CDR3 length equals 14 residues. In germline, CDR1 is MNHNY, CDR2 SVGAGI (reference sequence). CDR3 sequence reads: CASTWAGVLNEQFF. CDR3 DNA sequence: TGTGCCAGCACCTGGGCGGGAGTTTTGAATGAGCAGTTCTTC.

V usage is TRBV6-5 and J usage is TRBJ2-3, with 8 bases identical to TRBD2. The CDR3 is made up of 15 amino acids. V lost 6 bases, J lost 1 base, and 6 bases stayed unmatched. CDR1 and CDR2 (germline): MNHEY, SVGAGI. In DNA form, the CDR3 reads TGTGCCAGCAGCCGGGAGACTAGCGGCACAGATACGCAGTATTTT. This gives the protein CASSRETSGTDTQYF.